The 10 T cell receptor beta chains below come from one sample, sequenced in a study of T cells in Graves' hyperthyroidism and ophthalmopathy. It was RNA transcripts that yielded the amplified TCR beta CDR3 regions. HTBI primers drove first-round RT-PCR of the TCR CDR3. From the multiplex PCR reads, TCRdb called clonotypes with MiXCR, one entry per CDR3 protein. The sample comprises under 350,000 distinct CDR3 sequences, 15% to 20% of which are singletons, and about 53% rests with the top ten. Sample: blood. The receptors were gathered from a woman aged 45-59 years with Graves' hyperthyroidism.

This clonotype was found a few times. The V call is TRBV27, the J call TRBJ2-4; D is possibly TRBD2 (5 bases). This CDR3 comprises 13 residues. The ends were cut back, 6 bases at V and 2 bases at J, with 8 bases in the middle. Germline V gene lookup returns CDR1 MNHEY and CDR2 SMNVEV (reference sequence). Here the CDR3 DNA reads TGTGCCAGCAGGGAGGTGACCAAAAACATTCAGTACTTC. Its protein is CASREVTKNIQYF.

This chain connects TRBV10-3 to TRBJ1-2, with 7 bases fitting TRBD1. The CDR3 sequence is 13 residues long. V lost 1 base, J lost 6 bases, and 2 bases stayed unmatched. Germline lookup yields CDR1 ENHRY and CDR2 SYGVKD. The DNA for the CDR3 is TGTGCCATCAGTGAGTGGACAGGAGATGGCTACACCTTC. Its protein product is CAISEWTGDGYTF.

As concerns this clonotype: An end of the junction differs from the germline gene, which may be a read error. DNA of the CDR3: TGCGCCAGCAGCCACACACAGGGTACCGGCTACACCTTC. It translates to CASSHTQGTGYTF. V and J are TRBV11-2 and TRBJ1-2; possibly TRBD1 for D (6 bases). Per germline, CDR1 SGHAT and CDR2 FQNNGV. This CDR3 is 13 amino acids long.

This clonotype has at least ten counts. The CDR3 sequence is CASSEEIAGSPTQFF. CDR3 nucleotides: TGTGCCAGCAGTGAGGAGATAGCGGGGAGCCCCACGCAGTTCTTC. The chain has TRBV2 and TRBJ2-1; 8 nucleotides align to TRBD2. The trim removed 3 bases at V and 12 bases at J, leaving 13 bases unmatched. Germline loops: CDR1 SNHLY, CDR2 FYNNEI. The CDR3 is made up of 15 amino acids.

This clonotype has a count of ten or more. DNA of the CDR3: TGTGCCAGCAGTTTGTGGAGGAACACTGAAGCTTTCTTT. Its translation is CASSLWRNTEAFF. This sequence joins TRBV12-3 or TRBV12-4 and TRBJ1-1; D is unclear. The V end lost 3 bases, the J end lost 1 base, and 6 bases lay between the germline ends. CDR3 length: 13 amino acids.

This clonotype occurred many times. The chain joins TRBV5-1 to TRBJ1-1; D remains ambiguous. This CDR3 is built from 16 residues. Per germline, CDR1 SGHRS and CDR2 YFSETQ. V was trimmed by 0 bases and J by 2 bases, leaving 14 bases between them. CDR3 bases: TGCGCCAGCAGCTTGGACAGTCACAATTCAAACACTGAAGCTTTCTTT. Protein: CASSLDSHNSNTEAFF.

In this sample, this clonotype turned up a few times. The chain combines TRBV24-1 with TRBJ1-5; D is undetermined. The germline CDR1 and CDR2 sequences are KGHDR and SFDVKD. Trimming took off 4 bases at V and 0 bases at J, with 6 bases between the two ends. This CDR3 spans 14 amino acids. CDR3 loop: CATSEGNSNQPQHF. The CDR3 DNA is TGTGCCACCAGTGAGGGAAATAGCAATCAGCCCCAGCATTTT.

The chain couples TRBV6-1 to TRBJ2-2; D call uncertain. With 6 bases removed from V and 8 bases from J, the gap between germline ends came to 7 bases. Germline assignment: CDR1 MNHNS and CDR2 SASEGT. The CDR3 has 11 residues. In DNA form, the CDR3 reads TGTGCCAGCAGGGCACGTGGGGAGCTGTTTTTT. Protein: CASRARGELFF.

Points on this clonotype: A much bigger clone sits one base away, suggesting this may be a read error. The rearrangement joins TRBV12-3 or TRBV12-4 to TRBJ2-7; 9 bases are a match to TRBD1. The CDR3 runs 15 residues. V lost 3 bases and J lost 6; bases outside the gene matches: 9. The CDR3 spells CASSFLGQGFLEQYV. CDR3 coding DNA: TGTGCCAGCAGTTTTCTGGGACAGGGATTTCTCGAGCAGTACGTC.

At least ten counts were recorded for this clonotype. The genes are TRBV7-2 and TRBJ2-5, with a weak D call TRBD2 (5 bases). This CDR3 comprises 16 residues. CDR1 and CDR2 (germline): SGHTA, FQGNSA. V shed 5 bases and J shed 2 bases, with 18 bases lying between them. CDR3 nucleotide sequence: TGTGCCAGCAGCCCCACGGGCTATGGAGGACAAGAGACCCAGTACTTC. Encoded protein: CASSPTGYGGQETQYF.